These 16 T cell receptor beta chains were all obtained from the same sample, sequenced in a study of blood T cells in healthy people across ages. The use of a sample-barcoded 5' primer and a J-beta primer mix characterized a second PCR of roughly 7 to 12 cycles. TCRdb re-derived calls from the 5' RACE reads in MiXCR, one entry per CDR3 protein. The data contain fewer than 750,000 distinct CDR3 sequences, around 48% of them seen just once; the ten biggest clones take up under 30%. The sequencing input was blood. Every receptor here comes from an older man in good health.

The chain recombines TRBV4-2 with TRBJ2-7, with 9 positions matching TRBD1. The germline V gene has CDR1 LGHNA and CDR2 YNFKEQ. With 4 bases clipped from V and 0 bases from J, the junction kept 7 bases outside the gene matches. This CDR3 is built from 16 residues. The CDR3 nucleotides are TGTGCCAGCAGCCTTGACGGGACAGGGCGCTCCTACGAGCAGTACTTC. Protein product: CASSLDGTGRSYEQYF.

The gene calls are TRBV6-2 or TRBV6-3 and TRBJ2-7; weak D call: TRBD2 (6 bases). CDR1 and CDR2 (germline): MNHEY, SVGEGT. V dropped 6 bases and J dropped 4 bases, with 25 bases sitting between them. The length of the CDR3 is 17 residues. The CDR3 DNA follows: TGTGCCAGCAGCCAAAATATTATCCGGGACTCTTCTTACGAGCAGTACTTC. As protein: CASSQNIIRDSSYEQYF.

A word on this clonotype: It may be a read error: a sequence one base away is much more abundant. The rearrangement links TRBV6-5 to TRBJ2-4, with TRBD2 matching 7 bases. The J call may be wrong; the DNA end is better matched by TRBJ2-7. Germline lookup yields CDR1 MNHEY and CDR2 SVGAGI. The CDR3 totals 13 residues. CDR3 in DNA: TGTGCCAACCGGAGGGACTACCCCTACGAGCAGTACTTC. Its translation is CANRRDYPYEQYF.

CDR3 coding DNA: TGTGCCAGCAGCCAAGATTGGAGGCGTGCGGGCGTCAATGAGCAGTTCTTC. This translates into CASSQDWRRAGVNEQFF. The chain links TRBV4-2 to TRBJ2-1, with D tentatively TRBD2 (5 bases). Germline lookup yields CDR1 LGHNA and CDR2 YNFKEQ. The CDR3 is made up of 17 amino acids. V lost 0 bases and J 6 bases, leaving 18 bases between the germline ends.

This chain connects TRBV9 to TRBJ2-1; 14 bases are shared with TRBD2. Germline CDR1 SGDLS, CDR2 YYNGEE. This CDR3 comprises 15 residues. J gave up 7 bases and V 3 bases, and 3 bases lay outside the gene matches. The DNA of the CDR3 is TGTGCCAGCAGCGGACTAGCGGGAGGGGGTAATGAGCAGTTCTTC. Translation gives CASSGLAGGGNEQFF.

The chain has TRBV20-1 and TRBJ1-5; no clear D gene. This CDR3 has 15 amino acids. Per germline, CDR1 DFQATT and CDR2 SNEGSKA (reference sequence). Trimming stripped 1 base from V and 4 bases from J, with 14 bases between. The CDR3 loop is CSARATGRINQPQHF. The CDR3 nucleotides read TGCAGTGCTAGAGCTACTGGACGGATAAATCAGCCCCAGCATTTT.

The V and J genes are TRBV3-1 and TRBJ2-7, with TRBD2 as a possible D gene (6 bases). Matching the DNA end better, TRBJ2-5 makes the J call doubtful. Per germline, CDR1 LGHDT and CDR2 YNNKEL (reference sequence). The CDR3 consists of 14 residues. CDR3 amino acids: CASSHGPGEETQYF. Here the CDR3 DNA reads TGTGCCAGCAGCCACGGGCCGGGGGAGGAGACCCAGTACTTC.

CDR3 residues: CASSTADRGNPDTQYF. The CDR3 nucleotides are TGTGCCAGCAGCACCGCCGACAGGGGAAATCCAGATACGCAGTATTTT. The rearrangement joins TRBV5-6 to TRBJ2-3; the match to TRBD1 covers 8 bases. Germline CDR1 SGHDT, CDR2 YYEEEE. There are 16 residues in the CDR3. With V trimmed by 4 bases and J by 4 bases, 11 bases remained unmatched. The full variable domain, its missing parts supplied by reference TRBV5-6 and TRBJ2-3, is DAGVTQSPTHLIKTRGQQVTLRCSPKSGHDTVSWYQQALGQGPQFIFQYYEEEERQRGNFPDRFSGHQFPNYSSELNVNALLLGDSALYLCASSTADRGNPDTQYFGPGTRLTVL.

This clonotype was found a few times. The chain combines TRBV10-3 with TRBJ2-3; 12 bases are a match to TRBD2. Germline V lookup: CDR1 ENHRY, CDR2 SYGVKD. The CDR3 sequence is 18 residues long. V dropped 10 bases and J dropped 2; count of bases not matched to a gene: 16. The CDR3 region is CASSPSGGATSITDTQYF. For the CDR3, the DNA is TGTGCCAGTTCCCCTAGCGGGGGGGCCACATCGATCACAGATACGCAGTATTTT.

This clonotype occurred once. CDR3 residues: CASSQALAGPYNEQFF. In DNA, the CDR3 is TGCGCCAGCAGCCAAGCTCTCGCGGGGCCCTACAATGAGCAGTTCTTC. The V gene is TRBV4-3, the J gene TRBJ2-1; perhaps TRBD2 as D (6 bases). The CDR3 has 16 residues. V lost 1 base to trimming and J lost 2 bases, with 12 bases between them. Germline-derived CDR1 and CDR2 are LGHNA and YSLEER.

This clonotype has a handful of counts. The chain employs TRBV5-1 and TRBJ2-1, with 9 bases that match TRBD1. After removal of 4 bases from V and 9 bases from J, the junction contained 8 bases not matched to a gene. The CDR3 runs 14 residues. In germline, CDR1 is SGHRS, CDR2 YFSETQ. In DNA form, the CDR3 reads TGCGCCAGCAGCGTACAGGGGGCCTTTGGTGAGCAGTTCTTC. Protein sequence: CASSVQGAFGEQFF.

This chain connects TRBV3-1 to TRBJ1-1; the match to TRBD1 covers 8 bases. The CDR3 consists of 17 residues. The trim removed 4 bases at V and 5 bases at J, leaving 15 bases unmatched. From germline, CDR1 is LGHDT and CDR2 YNNKEL (reference sequence). As DNA, the CDR3 is TGTGCCAGCAGCCCAGGGGGCAGGGACGGGCGGCAAACTGAAGCTTTCTTT. It encodes CASSPGGRDGRQTEAFF.

The chain uses TRBV27 and TRBJ2-7, with 12 bases matching TRBD1. Judging by the DNA end, TRBJ2-4 fits better; the J call may be wrong. Germline V gives CDR1 MNHEY, CDR2 SMNVEV (reference sequence). This CDR3 has 17 residues. In DNA form, the CDR3 reads TGTGCCAGCAGTGCAAGCCGGGACAGGGGGCGTCAAAACATTCAGTACTTC. Translated: CASSASRDRGRQNIQYF.

The chain has TRBV3-1 and TRBJ1-1; D gene ambiguous. Germline loops: CDR1 LGHDT, CDR2 YNNKEL (reference sequence). The CDR3 runs to 15 residues. V lost 4 bases and J 1 base, leaving 13 bases between the germline ends. CDR3 in DNA: TGTGCCAGCAGCCCTGACCATGACCCGAACACTGAAGCTTTCTTT. This translates into CASSPDHDPNTEAFF.

This CDR3 is CSARESRGSGETQYF. Here the CDR3 DNA reads TGCAGTGCTAGAGAAAGCAGGGGGTCGGGGGAGACCCAGTACTTC. The chain is built from TRBV20-1 and TRBJ2-7, with TRBD1 matching 7 bases. With the DNA end fitting TRBJ2-5 better, the J assignment may be wrong. Looked up from germline, CDR1 is DFQATT and CDR2 is SNEGSKA (reference sequence). This CDR3 is 15 amino acids long.

The V gene is TRBV25-1, the J gene TRBJ2-1; a weak D match, TRBD1 (6 bases). The CDR3 contains 15 residues. Between the trimmed V and J ends, which lost 1 base and 1 base, there was a span of 8 bases. The V gene's germline CDR1 is MGHDK and CDR2 SYGVNS. The chain's CDR3 is CASSELGASYNEQFF. CDR3 nucleotides: TGTGCCAGCAGTGAATTGGGGGCTTCCTACAATGAGCAGTTCTTC.